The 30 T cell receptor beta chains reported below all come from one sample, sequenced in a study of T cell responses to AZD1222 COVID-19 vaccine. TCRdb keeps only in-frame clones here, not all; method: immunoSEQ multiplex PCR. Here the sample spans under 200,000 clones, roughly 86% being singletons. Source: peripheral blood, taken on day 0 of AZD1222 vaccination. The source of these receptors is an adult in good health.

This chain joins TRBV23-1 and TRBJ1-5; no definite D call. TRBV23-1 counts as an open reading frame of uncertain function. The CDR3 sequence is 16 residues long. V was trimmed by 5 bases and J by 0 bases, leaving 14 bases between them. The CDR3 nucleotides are TGCGCCAGCAGTATATGGGTACCCTTTAGCAATCAGCCCCAGCATTTT. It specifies CASSIWVPFSNQPQHF.

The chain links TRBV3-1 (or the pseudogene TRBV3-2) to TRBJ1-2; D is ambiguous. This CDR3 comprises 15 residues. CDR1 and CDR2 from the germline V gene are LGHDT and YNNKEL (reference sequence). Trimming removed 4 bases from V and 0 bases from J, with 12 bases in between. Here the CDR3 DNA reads TGTGCCAGCAGCCCCGCGACGGCCGCTAACTATGGCTACACCTTC. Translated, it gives CASSPATAANYGYTF.

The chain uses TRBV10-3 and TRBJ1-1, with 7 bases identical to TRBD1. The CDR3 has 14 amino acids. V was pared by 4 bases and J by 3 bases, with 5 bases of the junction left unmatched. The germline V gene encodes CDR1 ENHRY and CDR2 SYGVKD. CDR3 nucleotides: TGTGCCATCAGTGGTCGAGGGGGCGACACTGAAGCTTTCTTT. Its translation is CAISGRGGDTEAFF.

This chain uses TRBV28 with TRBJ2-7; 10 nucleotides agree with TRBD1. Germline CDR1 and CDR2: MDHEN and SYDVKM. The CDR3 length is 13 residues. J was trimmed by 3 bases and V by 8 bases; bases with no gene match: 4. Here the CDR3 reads CASRTGGSYEQYF. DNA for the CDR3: TGTGCCAGCCGGACAGGGGGAAGCTACGAGCAGTACTTC.

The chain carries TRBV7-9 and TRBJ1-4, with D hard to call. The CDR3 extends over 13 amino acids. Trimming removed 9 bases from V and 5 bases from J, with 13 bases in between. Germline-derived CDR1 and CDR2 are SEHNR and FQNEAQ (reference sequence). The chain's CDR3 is CASSGRANEKLFF. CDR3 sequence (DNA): TGTGCCAGTAGCGGGAGGGCAAATGAAAAACTGTTTTTT.

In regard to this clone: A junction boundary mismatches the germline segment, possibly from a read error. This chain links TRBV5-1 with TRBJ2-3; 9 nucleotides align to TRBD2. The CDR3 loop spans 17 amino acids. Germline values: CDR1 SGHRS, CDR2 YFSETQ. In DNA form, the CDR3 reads TGCGCCAGCGGCTTGGGGCGCGGGAGGGCCAGGACAGATACGCAGTATTTT. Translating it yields CASGLGRGRARTDTQYF.

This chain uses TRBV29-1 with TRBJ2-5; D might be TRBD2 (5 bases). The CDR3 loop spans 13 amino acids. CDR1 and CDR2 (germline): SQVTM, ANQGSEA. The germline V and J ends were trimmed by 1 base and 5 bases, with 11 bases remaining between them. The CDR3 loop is CSVEGAGGETQYF. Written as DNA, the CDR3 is TGCAGCGTTGAAGGGGCGGGCGGGGAGACCCAGTACTTC.

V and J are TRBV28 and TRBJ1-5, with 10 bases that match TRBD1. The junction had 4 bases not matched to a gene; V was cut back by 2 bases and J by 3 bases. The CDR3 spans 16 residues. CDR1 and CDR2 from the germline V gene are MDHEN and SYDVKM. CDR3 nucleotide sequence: TGTGCCAGCAGTTTAGGGGGACAGGGGAACAATCAGCCCCAGCATTTT. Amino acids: CASSLGGQGNNQPQHF.

The CDR3 DNA reads as TGTGCCAGCAGTTTAAGCACGCGGGGTGAAGCTTTCTTT. Amino acid sequence: CASSLSTRGEAFF. V and J are TRBV28 and TRBJ1-1, with D unresolved. The V gene lost 2 bases and the J gene lost 7 bases, with 11 bases spanning the gap. The length of the CDR3 is 13 residues. Germline CDR1 and CDR2: MDHEN and SYDVKM.

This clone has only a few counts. The CDR3 is CASSLVGTGGLDEQYF. The CDR3 nucleotides read TGTGCCAGCAGCTTAGTTGGGACAGGGGGCTTGGACGAGCAGTACTTC. The rearrangement uses TRBV7-2 and TRBJ2-7; 12 bases map to TRBD1. V was pared by 1 base and J by 5 bases, with 6 bases of the junction left unmatched. The CDR3 runs to 16 residues. Germline V CDR1 and CDR2: SGHTA, FQGNSA. The full variable domain, completed using reference TRBV7-2 and TRBJ2-7, is GAGVSQSPSNKVTEKGKDVELRCDPISGHTALYWYRQSLGQGLEFLIYFQGNSAPDKSGLPSDRFSAERTGGSVSTLTIQRTQQEDSAVYLCASSLVGTGGLDEQYFGPGTRLTVT.

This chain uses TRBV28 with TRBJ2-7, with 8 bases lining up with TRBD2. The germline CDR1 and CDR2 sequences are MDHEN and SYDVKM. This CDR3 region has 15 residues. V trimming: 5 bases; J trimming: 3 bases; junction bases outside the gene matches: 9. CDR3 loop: CASSPTEAGGYEQYF. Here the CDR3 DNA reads TGTGCCAGCAGTCCCACGGAGGCGGGGGGCTACGAGCAGTACTTC.

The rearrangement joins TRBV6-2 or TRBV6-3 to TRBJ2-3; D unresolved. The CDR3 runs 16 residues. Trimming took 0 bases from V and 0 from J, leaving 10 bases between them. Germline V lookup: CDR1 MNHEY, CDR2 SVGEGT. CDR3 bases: TGTGCCAGCAGTTACTCGAACGGTTCTAGCACAGATACGCAGTATTTT. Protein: CASSYSNGSSTDTQYF.

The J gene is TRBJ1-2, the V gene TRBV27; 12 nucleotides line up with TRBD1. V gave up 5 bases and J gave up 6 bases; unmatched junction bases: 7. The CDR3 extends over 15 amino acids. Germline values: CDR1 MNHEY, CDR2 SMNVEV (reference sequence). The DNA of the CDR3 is TGTGCCAGCAGTAATCCGGGACAGGGGGCGCATGGCTACACCTTC. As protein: CASSNPGQGAHGYTF.

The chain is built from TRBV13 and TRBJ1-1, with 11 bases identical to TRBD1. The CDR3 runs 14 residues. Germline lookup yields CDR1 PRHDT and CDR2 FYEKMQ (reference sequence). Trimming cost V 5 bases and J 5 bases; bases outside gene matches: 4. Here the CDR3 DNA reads TGTGCCAGCAGCACGGGACAGGGGGGTACTGAAGCTTTCTTT. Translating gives CASSTGQGGTEAFF.

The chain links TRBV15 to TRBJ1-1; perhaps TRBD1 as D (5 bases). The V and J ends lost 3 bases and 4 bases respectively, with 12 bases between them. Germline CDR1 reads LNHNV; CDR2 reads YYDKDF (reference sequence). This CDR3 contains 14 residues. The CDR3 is CATSSLGEGTEAFF. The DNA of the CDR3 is TGTGCCACCAGCAGTTTAGGGGAGGGCACTGAAGCTTTCTTT.

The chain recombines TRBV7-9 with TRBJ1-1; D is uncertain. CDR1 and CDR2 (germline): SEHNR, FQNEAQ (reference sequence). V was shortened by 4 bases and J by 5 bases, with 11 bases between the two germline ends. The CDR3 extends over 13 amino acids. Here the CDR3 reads CASSYKTATEAFF. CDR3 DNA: TGTGCCAGCAGCTATAAAACAGCTACTGAAGCTTTCTTT.

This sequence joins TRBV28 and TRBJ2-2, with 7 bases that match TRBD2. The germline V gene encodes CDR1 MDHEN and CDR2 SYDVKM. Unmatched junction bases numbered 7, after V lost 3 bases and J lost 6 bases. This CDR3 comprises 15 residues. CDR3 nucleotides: TGTGCCAGCAGTTTGGGAGGGAGCGGGGCCGGGGAGCTGTTTTTT. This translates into CASSLGGSGAGELFF.

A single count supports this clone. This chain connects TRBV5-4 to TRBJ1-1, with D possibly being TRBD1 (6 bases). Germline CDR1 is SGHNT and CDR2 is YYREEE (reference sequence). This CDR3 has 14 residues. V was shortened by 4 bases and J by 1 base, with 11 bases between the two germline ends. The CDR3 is CASSLRGANTEAFF. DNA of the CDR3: TGTGCCAGCAGCCTGAGGGGGGCGAACACTGAAGCTTTCTTT.

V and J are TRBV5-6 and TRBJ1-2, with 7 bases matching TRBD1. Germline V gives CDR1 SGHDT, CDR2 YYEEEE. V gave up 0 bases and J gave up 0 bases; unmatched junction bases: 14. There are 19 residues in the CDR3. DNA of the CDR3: TGTGCCAGCAGCTTGGTAGGGGGCAAGAAGGATCGTTCTAACTATGGCTACACCTTC. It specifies CASSLVGGKKDRSNYGYTF.

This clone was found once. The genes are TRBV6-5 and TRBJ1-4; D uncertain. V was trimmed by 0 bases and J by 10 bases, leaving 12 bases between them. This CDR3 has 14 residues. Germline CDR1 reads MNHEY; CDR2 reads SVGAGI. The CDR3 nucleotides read TGTGCCAGCAGTTACTCCAGCGGCGACGGAAAACTGTTTTTT. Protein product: CASSYSSGDGKLFF.

CDR3 nucleotide sequence: TGCGCCAGCAGCTGGGACAGGGGCTACGAGCAGTACTTC. Protein product: CASSWDRGYEQYF. This chain links TRBV5-1 with TRBJ2-7; TRBD1 matches at 10 bases. V was clipped by 3 bases and J by 3 bases; unmatched bases: 0. The germline gives CDR1 SGHRS, CDR2 YFSETQ. The CDR3 extends over 13 amino acids.

The CDR3 protein is CASSPPSNGELFF. The CDR3 DNA sequence: TGTGCCAGCTCACCACCGTCAAACGGGGAGCTGTTTTTT. This chain uses TRBV18 with TRBJ2-2; D is uncertain. Per germline, CDR1 KGHSH and CDR2 LQKENI. The CDR3 length is 13 residues. V lost 0 bases and J lost 7, with 6 bases in between.

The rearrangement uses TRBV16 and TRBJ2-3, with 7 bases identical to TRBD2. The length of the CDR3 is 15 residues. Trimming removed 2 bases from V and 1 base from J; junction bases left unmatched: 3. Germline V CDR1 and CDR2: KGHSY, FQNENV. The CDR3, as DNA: TGTGCCAGCAGCCAAGGGGGGGATCGCACAGATACGCAGTATTTT. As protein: CASSQGGDRTDTQYF.

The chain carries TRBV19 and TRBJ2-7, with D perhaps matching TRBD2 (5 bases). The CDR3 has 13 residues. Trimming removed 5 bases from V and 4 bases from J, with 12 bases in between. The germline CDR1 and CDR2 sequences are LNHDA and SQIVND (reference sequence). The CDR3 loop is CASSPARDYEQYF. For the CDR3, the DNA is TGTGCCAGTAGTCCTGCCCGGGATTACGAGCAGTACTTC. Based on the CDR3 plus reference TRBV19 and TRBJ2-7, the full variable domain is DGGITQSPKYLFRKEGQNVTLSCEQNLNHDAMYWYRQDPGQGLRLIYYSQIVNDFQKGDIAEGYSVSREKKESFPLTVTSAQKNPTAFYLCASSPARDYEQYFGPGTRLTVT.

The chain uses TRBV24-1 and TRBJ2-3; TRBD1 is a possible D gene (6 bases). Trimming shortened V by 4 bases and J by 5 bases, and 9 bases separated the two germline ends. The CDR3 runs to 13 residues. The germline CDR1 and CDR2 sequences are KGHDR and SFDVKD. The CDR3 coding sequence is TGTGCCACCAGTGACCAGGGGAAAGATACGCAGTATTTT. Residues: CATSDQGKDTQYF.

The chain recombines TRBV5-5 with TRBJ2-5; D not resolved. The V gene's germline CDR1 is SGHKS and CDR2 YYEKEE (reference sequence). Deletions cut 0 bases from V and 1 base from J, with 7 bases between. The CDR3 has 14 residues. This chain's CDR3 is CASSLGAGQETQYF. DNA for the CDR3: TGTGCCAGCAGCTTGGGGGCAGGCCAAGAGACCCAGTACTTC. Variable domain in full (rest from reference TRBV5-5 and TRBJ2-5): DAGVTQSPTHLIKTRGQQVTLRCSPISGHKSVSWYQQVLGQGPQFIFQYYEKEERGRGNFPDRFSARQFPNYSSELNVNALLLGDSALYLCASSLGAGQETQYFGPGTRLLVL.

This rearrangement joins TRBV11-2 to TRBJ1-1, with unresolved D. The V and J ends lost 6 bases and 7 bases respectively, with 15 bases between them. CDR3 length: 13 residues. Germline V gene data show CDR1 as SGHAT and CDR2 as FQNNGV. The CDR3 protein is CASSASGISEAFF. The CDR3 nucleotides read TGTGCCAGCAGTGCGTCGGGGATAAGTGAAGCTTTCTTT.

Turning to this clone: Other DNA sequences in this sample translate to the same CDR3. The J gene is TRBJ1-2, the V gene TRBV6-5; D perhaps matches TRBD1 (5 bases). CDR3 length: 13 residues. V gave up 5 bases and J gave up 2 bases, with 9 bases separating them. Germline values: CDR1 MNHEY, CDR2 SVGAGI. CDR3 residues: CASSPDRNYGYTF. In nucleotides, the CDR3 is TGTGCCAGCAGTCCCGACAGAAACTATGGCTACACCTTC.

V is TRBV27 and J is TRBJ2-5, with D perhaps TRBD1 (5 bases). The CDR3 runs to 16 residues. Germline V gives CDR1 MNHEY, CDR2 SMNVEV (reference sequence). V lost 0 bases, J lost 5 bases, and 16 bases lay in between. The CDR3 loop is CASSLSPWGLGETQYF. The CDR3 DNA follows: TGTGCCAGCAGTTTATCCCCATGGGGCCTCGGGGAGACCCAGTACTTC.

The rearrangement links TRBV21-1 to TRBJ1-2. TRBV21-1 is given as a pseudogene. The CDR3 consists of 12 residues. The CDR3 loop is CASSKRIGGYTF. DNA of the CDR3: TGTGCCAGCAGCAAAAGAATAGGTGGCTACACCTTC.